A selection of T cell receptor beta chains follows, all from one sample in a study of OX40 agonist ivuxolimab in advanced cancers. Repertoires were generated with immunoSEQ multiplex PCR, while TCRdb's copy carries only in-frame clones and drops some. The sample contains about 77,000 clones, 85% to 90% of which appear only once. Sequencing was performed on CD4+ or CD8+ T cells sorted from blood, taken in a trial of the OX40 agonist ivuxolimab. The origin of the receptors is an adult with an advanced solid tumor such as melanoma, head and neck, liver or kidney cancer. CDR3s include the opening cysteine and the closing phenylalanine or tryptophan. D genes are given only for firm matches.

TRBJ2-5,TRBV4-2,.,CASSQDRNLRGTQYF,TGTGCCAGCAGCCAAGATCGGAACCTCCGGGGGACCCAGTACTTC
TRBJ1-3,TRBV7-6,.,CASSLGQGSSGNTIYF,TGTGCCAGCAGCTTAGGTCAGGGGAGCTCTGGAAACACCATATATTTT
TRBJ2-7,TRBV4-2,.,CASSQGQGVEYEQYF,TGTGCCAGCAGCCAAGGGCAGGGAGTGGAGTACGAGCAGTACTTC
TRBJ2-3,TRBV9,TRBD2,CASSERGGGTDTQYF,TGTGCCAGCAGCGAACGCGGGGGGGGCACAGATACGCAGTATTTT
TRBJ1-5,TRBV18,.,CASSPPGGSNQPQHF,TGTGCCAGCTCACCACCGGGGGGTAGCAATCAGCCCCAGCATTTT
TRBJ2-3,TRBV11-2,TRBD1,CASSSRQGLGDTQYF,TGTGCCAGCAGCTCCCGACAGGGGTTGGGGGATACGCAGTATTTT
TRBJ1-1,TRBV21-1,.,CASSSRQRWMNTEAFF,TGTGCCAGCAGCTCCCGACAGCGCTGGATGAACACTGAAGCTTTCTTT
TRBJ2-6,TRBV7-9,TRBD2,CASSLGGGSGANVLTF,TGTGCCAGCAGCTTAGGCGGGGGTTCTGGGGCCAACGTCCTGACTTTC
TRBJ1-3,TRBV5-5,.,CASSLGEGPPGNTIYF,TGTGCCAGCAGCTTGGGTGAGGGGCCCCCTGGAAACACCATATATTTT
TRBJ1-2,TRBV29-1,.,CSVGGEEGYTF,TGCAGCGTCGGGGGGGAGGAAGGCTACACCTTC
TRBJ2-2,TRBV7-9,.,CASSPAGYFLFKNTGELFF,TGTGCCAGCAGCCCCGCCGGGTACTTCCTATTTAAGAACACCGGGGAGCTGTTTTTT
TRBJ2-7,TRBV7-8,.,CASSSIKGGGYEQYF,TGTGCCAGCAGTTCCATAAAGGGGGGAGGATACGAGCAGTACTTC
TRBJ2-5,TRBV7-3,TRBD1,CASSLGATGARETQYF,TGTGCCAGCAGCTTAGGGGCTACAGGGGCTAGGGAGACCCAGTACTTC
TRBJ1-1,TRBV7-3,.,CASSLRDRGTEAFF,TGTGCCAGCAGCTTAAGGGATCGGGGGACTGAAGCTTTCTTT
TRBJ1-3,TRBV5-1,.,CASRSNTVSGNTIYF,TGCGCCAGCAGATCCAATACAGTCTCTGGAAACACCATATATTTT